One and the same sample provided the 27 T cell receptor beta chains below, sequenced in a study of CD8 T cells in ankylosing spondylitis. The study's findings and limits: Characteristic of ankylosing spondylitis blood, it appeared, was a TCR beta motif comprising about eight highly homologous variants.

For these TCRs, the target antigens are not known. TCRdb fed the 5' RACE reads into MiXCR, producing one record per CDR3 protein. Of about 700,000 distinct CDR3 sequences in the sample, roughly 19% are singletons; the top ten hold around 20%. Sample: blood, either unsorted or a sorted T cell fraction (not recorded which). The receptors were gathered from a male donor with ankylosing spondylitis.

The chain employs TRBV6-5 and TRBJ1-4; the D is unclear. Deletions cut 2 bases from V and 7 bases from J, with 14 bases between. The CDR3 extends over 15 amino acids. Germline V CDR1 and CDR2: MNHEY, SVGAGI. This chain's CDR3 is CASSYDALAFEKLFF. CDR3 DNA: TGTGCCAGCAGTTACGACGCCTTAGCCTTTGAAAAACTGTTTTTT.

V and J are TRBV20-1 and TRBJ1-2; tentative D call: TRBD1 (6 bases). The CDR3 spans 15 residues. CDR1 DFQATT and CDR2 SNEGSKA come from the germline V gene (reference sequence). V shed 4 bases and J shed 8 bases, with 23 bases lying between them. In DNA, the CDR3 is TGCAGTGCTATTTCGTCCTGGGTGGGGGCTGAGGGCTACACCTTC. Protein: CSAISSWVGAEGYTF.

The chain uses TRBV29-1 and TRBJ2-1; D may be TRBD1 or TRBD2 (5 bases each). CDR3 length equals 14 residues. The germline CDR1 and CDR2 sequences are SQVTM and ANQGSEA. V was shortened by 1 base and J by 1 base, with 8 bases between the two germline ends. DNA for the CDR3: TGCAGCGTTGAAGGGGGGATGTCCTACAATGAGCAGTTCTTC. Protein product: CSVEGGMSYNEQFF.

This clonotype was recorded a few times. The chain joins TRBV7-2 to TRBJ2-3; tentatively, D is TRBD1 (6 bases). V lost 4 bases and J 2 bases, leaving 13 bases between the germline ends. CDR1 SGHTA and CDR2 FQGNSA come from the germline V gene. CDR3 length: 15 residues. This CDR3 reads CASSSSGTPTDTQYF. The DNA of the CDR3 is TGTGCCAGCAGCTCTTCCGGGACACCCACAGATACGCAGTATTTT.

This clonotype showed up just a few times. This chain uses TRBV4-1 with TRBJ2-3; 7 nucleotides agree with TRBD1. The germline CDR1 and CDR2 sequences are MGHRA and YSYEKL. The CDR3 runs 17 residues. The ends lost 0 bases at V and 4 bases at J; junction bases unmatched: 10. CDR3 residues: CASSQDLKGALADTQYF. The CDR3 DNA reads as TGCGCCAGCAGCCAAGATTTGAAGGGGGCTCTCGCAGATACGCAGTATTTT.

This clonotype was counted a few times. This chain joins TRBV29-1 and TRBJ2-2; the match to TRBD1 covers 9 bases. The CDR3 length is 20 residues. The V gene's germline CDR1 is SQVTM and CDR2 ANQGSEA. Germline trimming cut 7 bases from V and 3 bases from J; bases unmatched to any gene: 24. CDR3 coding DNA: TGCAGCGCCGAATTCTTACCGGGACAGGGCGGATTAGGGGACACCGGGGAGCTGTTTTTT. Protein product: CSAEFLPGQGGLGDTGELFF.

Ten or more counts support this clonotype. Germline is not matched at one junction end, which may reflect a read error. The chain has TRBV7-7 and TRBJ2-5, with D maybe TRBD2 (5 bases). The CDR3 is 14 residues long. Germline CDR1 and CDR2: SSHAT and FNYEAQ (reference sequence). CDR3 bases: TGTGCTAGCAGCCCTTTAGCGTGGGGAGAGACCCAGTACTTC. Its protein is CASSPLAWGETQYF.

This rearrangement joins TRBV28 to TRBJ2-7; unclear D gene. Germline V gene data show CDR1 as MDHEN and CDR2 as SYDVKM. V lost 3 bases and J lost 0, with 9 bases in between. This CDR3 has 14 residues. The CDR3 loop reads CASSFGLFSYEQYF. CDR3 DNA: TGTGCCAGCAGTTTCGGGCTATTCTCCTACGAGCAGTACTTC.

DNA of the CDR3: TGCGCCAGCAGCTTTGCAGGAACTGGAAACACCATATATTTT. As protein: CASSFAGTGNTIYF. The V and J genes are TRBV5-1 and TRBJ1-3, with unresolved D. Trimming cost V 2 bases and J 2 bases, with 8 bases left between them. This CDR3 region has 14 residues. Germline loops: CDR1 SGHRS, CDR2 YFSETQ.

This chain links TRBV20-1 with TRBJ2-2; TRBD2 agrees at 7 bases. V was clipped by 2 bases and J by 1 base; unmatched bases: 4. Germline V gives CDR1 DFQATT, CDR2 SNEGSKA (reference sequence). This CDR3 comprises 15 residues. The CDR3 nucleotides read TGCAGTGCTAGATTCCCGGGGGGGAACACCGGGGAGCTGTTTTTT. Amino acids: CSARFPGGNTGELFF.

This clonotype was seen only a few times. The chain couples TRBV14 to TRBJ1-1; D is perhaps TRBD1 (5 bases). Germline lookup yields CDR1 SGHDN and CDR2 FVKESK. The CDR3 runs to 14 residues. Trimming shortened V by 4 bases and J by 0 bases, and 9 bases separated the two germline ends. The CDR3 reads CASSRAGMNTEAFF. The CDR3, as DNA: TGTGCCAGCAGCCGGGCAGGGATGAACACTGAAGCTTTCTTT.

This clonotype was seen a handful of times. The chain uses TRBV20-1 and TRBJ2-7; 7 nucleotides agree with TRBD1. This CDR3 has 15 residues. From germline, CDR1 is DFQATT and CDR2 SNEGSKA (reference sequence). Germline trimming cut 0 bases from V and 2 bases from J; bases unmatched to any gene: 7. The CDR3 protein is CSARDTQGVAYEQYF. As DNA, the CDR3 is TGCAGTGCTAGAGATACGCAGGGGGTGGCCTACGAGCAGTACTTC.

This clonotype turned up a few times. The genes are TRBV15 and TRBJ2-3, with 7 bases matching TRBD1. Trimming removed 0 bases from V and 3 bases from J; junction bases left unmatched: 12. The CDR3 consists of 18 residues. The germline CDR1 and CDR2 sequences are LNHNV and YYDKDF (reference sequence). DNA for the CDR3: TGTGCCACCAGCAGAGATTCCGGGACAGCCTCGAATACAGATACGCAGTATTTT. It specifies CATSRDSGTASNTDTQYF. Filled out from reference TRBV15 and TRBJ2-3, the complete variable domain reads DAMVIQNPRYQVTQFGKPVTLSCSQTLNHNVMYWYQQKSSQAPKLLFHYYDKDFNNEADTPDNFQSRRPNTSFCFLDIRSPGLGDTAMYLCATSRDSGTASNTDTQYFGPGTRLTVL.

The chain joins TRBV4-1 to TRBJ1-2; 12 bases align to TRBD1. The germline V gene encodes CDR1 MGHRA and CDR2 YSYEKL. V gave up 3 bases and J gave up 4 bases; unmatched junction bases: 12. This CDR3 is 18 amino acids long. As DNA, the CDR3 is TGCGCCAGCAGCCATCCCGGGACAGGGGGCTCAAAGGTCTATGGCTACACCTTC. Translating gives CASSHPGTGGSKVYGYTF.

The chain recombines TRBV12-3 or TRBV12-4 with TRBJ1-5, with TRBD1 identical over 8 bases. Losses at the gene ends were 7 bases for V and 7 bases for J; bases not matched to a gene: 3. The CDR3 spans 12 residues. The CDR3 coding sequence is TGTGCCAGCACAGGGGGCGAACAGCCCCAGCATTTT. It yields the protein CASTGGEQPQHF.

This clonotype was counted only a few times. This chain connects TRBV12-3 or TRBV12-4 to TRBJ1-1, with TRBD1 as a possible D gene (6 bases). This CDR3 has 14 residues. Trimming pared 1 base from V and 5 bases from J, leaving 11 bases between. The CDR3 DNA reads as TGTGCCAGCAGTTTAGTGGGACAAAGAACTGAAGCTTTCTTT. Protein product: CASSLVGQRTEAFF.

This clonotype was seen a few times. A read error may explain this, as a much larger clone is one base away. J is TRBJ1-1 and V is TRBV9, with TRBD1 identical over 10 bases. With 4 bases clipped from V and 6 bases from J, the junction kept 6 bases outside the gene matches. The CDR3 is made up of 14 amino acids. Germline CDR1 is SGDLS and CDR2 is YYNGEE. As DNA, the CDR3 is TGTGCCAGCAGCTTCGGGACAGGGGTTTCTGAAGCTTTCTTT. Its protein is CASSFGTGVSEAFF.

The table lists this clonotype with many counts. The CDR3 protein is CSAPAKNIQYF. The CDR3 region has the DNA TGCAGTGCTCCAGCCAAAAACATTCAGTACTTC. The chain has TRBV20-1 and TRBJ2-4, with D uncertain. The V end lost 5 bases, the J end lost 0 bases, and 2 bases lay between the germline ends. This CDR3 region has 11 residues. Germline V lookup: CDR1 DFQATT, CDR2 SNEGSKA (reference sequence).

This clonotype came up a few times. The V and J genes are TRBV12-3 or TRBV12-4 and TRBJ1-2; D is ambiguous. V lost 6 bases, J lost 3 bases, and 11 bases lay in between. The CDR3 has 13 amino acids. The CDR3 region has the DNA TGTGCCAGCAGCCAGACATCCTACTATGGCTACACCTTC. Protein product: CASSQTSYYGYTF.

This clonotype was seen a handful of times. The chain employs TRBV7-3 and TRBJ2-7; D possibly corresponds to TRBD2 (6 bases). The CDR3 consists of 14 residues. Germline CDR1 is SGHTA and CDR2 is FQGTGA. V lost 3 bases, J lost 3 bases, and 12 bases lay in between. The CDR3: CASSLYPGDYEQYF. CDR3 nucleotides: TGTGCCAGCAGCTTGTATCCGGGGGACTACGAGCAGTACTTC.

This clonotype was seen only a few times. The V gene is TRBV25-1, the J gene TRBJ2-2; 10 nucleotides align to TRBD1. After removal of 8 bases from V and 4 bases from J, the junction contained 4 bases not matched to a gene. This CDR3 is built from 14 residues. The germline gives CDR1 MGHDK, CDR2 SYGVNS. For the CDR3, the DNA is TGTGCCAGCGCGACAGGGGGCCCCACCGGGGAGCTGTTTTTT. As protein: CASATGGPTGELFF.

This clonotype appeared a few times. This sequence joins TRBV7-9 and TRBJ1-4; D call uncertain. Trimming pared 8 bases from V and 0 bases from J, leaving 7 bases between. This CDR3 spans 13 amino acids. From germline, CDR1 is SEHNR and CDR2 FQNEAQ (reference sequence). For the CDR3, the DNA is TGTGCCAGCGGTATTGCAACTAATGAAAAACTGTTTTTT. Translation gives CASGIATNEKLFF.

The rearrangement uses TRBV7-9 and TRBJ2-3; TRBD1 aligns across 12 bases. The J segment lost 4 bases and the V segment lost 5 bases, leaving 7 bases of the junction unmatched. CDR1 is SEHNR, CDR2 FQNEAQ, per germline (reference sequence). The CDR3 totals 16 residues. The CDR3 is CASSPIGTGGADTQYF. DNA for the CDR3: TGTGCCAGCAGCCCTATAGGGACAGGGGGCGCAGATACGCAGTATTTT.

This clonotype was recorded a few times. This chain links TRBV5-1 with TRBJ2-3; tentative D call: TRBD2 (5 bases). Germline V CDR1 and CDR2: SGHRS, YFSETQ. The CDR3 runs 14 residues. Trimming removed 2 bases from V and 8 bases from J, with 15 bases in between. The CDR3 sequence: CASSLLDPPVTQYF. Written as DNA, the CDR3 is TGCGCCAGCAGCTTACTAGATCCACCAGTTACGCAGTATTTT.

This clonotype has just a few counts. The chain links TRBV9 to TRBJ2-7, with no clear D. V gave up 0 bases and J gave up 2 bases, with 9 bases separating them. Germline CDR1 is SGDLS and CDR2 is YYNGEE. This CDR3 has 14 amino acids. CDR3 nucleotides: TGTGCCAGCAGCGTAGATGGGCAAACCTACGAGCAGTACTTC. Translating it yields CASSVDGQTYEQYF.

This clonotype showed up many times. The chain has TRBV5-1 and TRBJ2-1; TRBD2 matches 7 bases. The length of the CDR3 is 12 residues. J lost 10 bases, V lost 1 base, and 2 bases had no gene match. Germline V CDR1 and CDR2: SGHRS, YFSETQ. The CDR3 is CASSLSGLEQFF. Here the CDR3 DNA reads TGCGCCAGCAGCTTGTCGGGACTAGAGCAGTTCTTC.

This clonotype has just a few counts. V is TRBV6-2 or TRBV6-3 and J is TRBJ2-2; TRBD2 might be the D (6 bases). CDR1 is MNHEY and CDR2 is SVGEGT in the germline V gene. This CDR3 region has 15 residues. V was clipped by 7 bases and J by 3 bases, with 15 bases between them. CDR3 sequence: CASNQMGGYTGELFF. CDR3 sequence (DNA): TGTGCCAGCAACCAAATGGGGGGTTACACCGGGGAGCTGTTTTTT.